This TCR beta chain was obtained from a study of T cells in Graves' hyperthyroidism and ophthalmopathy. Amplified TCR beta CDR3 regions came from RNA transcripts. The HTBI set primed first-round TCR CDR3 RT-PCR. MiXCR was run by TCRdb on the multiplex PCR reads, yielding one entry per CDR3 protein. This table has approximately 220,000 distinct CDR3 sequences, 18% appearing once. This clonotype was counted at least ten times. Absence of ophthalmopathy progression within 18 months defined stable Graves' hyperthyroidism. V shed 4 bases, J shed 4 bases, and the junction held 16 bases outside the gene matches. The CDR3 length is 17 residues. Germline V lookup: CDR1 SGHKS, CDR2 YYEKEE (reference sequence).

The sequencing sample was made of blood. The sequence was obtained from a man aged 35 to 55 with Graves' hyperthyroidism. The chain combines TRBV5-5 with TRBJ1-1; the match to TRBD1 covers 7 bases. The CDR3 loop reads CASSRLPMRNRGTEAFF. The CDR3 nucleotides read TGTGCCAGCAGCAGACTGCCCATGAGGAACAGGGGCACTGAAGCTTTCTTT.